These 3 T cell receptor beta chains share one sample of origin, sequenced in a study of blood T cell repertoires in COVID-19. Sequencing was performed with immunoSEQ multiplex PCR; in TCRdb, only in-frame clones are kept and a portion is missing. The sample yields around 310,000 clones, about nine tenths seen once. What was sequenced was peripheral blood. The source of these receptors is a woman in her 30s with COVID-19, enrolled during active disease.

The rearrangement joins TRBV18 to TRBJ2-3; 12 nucleotides agree with TRBD2. The CDR3 runs to 17 residues. Germline values: CDR1 KGHSH, CDR2 LQKENI. The trim removed 3 bases at V and 4 bases at J, leaving 8 bases unmatched. The CDR3 DNA reads TGTGCCAGCTCACCGCTTCCAGGACTAGCGGGACCAGATACGCAGTATTTT. Protein: CASSPLPGLAGPDTQYF.

The rearrangement joins TRBV7-2 to TRBJ2-1; the match to TRBD2 covers 13 bases. Germline V gene sequence: CDR1 SGHTA, CDR2 FQGNSA. Trimming took 1 base from V and 15 from J; bases not matched to a gene: 3. This CDR3 has 13 residues. CDR3 protein: CASSLGTSGRRFF. The CDR3 DNA reads TGTGCCAGCAGCTTAGGGACTAGCGGGAGACGGTTCTTC.

The genes are TRBV27 and TRBJ2-3; D unresolved. The ends were cut back, 5 bases at V and 0 bases at J, with 12 bases in the middle. This CDR3 spans 15 amino acids. CDR1 and CDR2 (germline): MNHEY, SMNVEV (reference sequence). The CDR3: CASSPTRGSTDTQYF. In nucleotides, the CDR3 is TGTGCCAGCAGTCCCACCCGAGGCAGCACAGATACGCAGTATTTT.